This TCR beta chain is drawn from a study of shared clonotypes between healthy human individuals. Study-level points and caveats: Compared with memory subsets, naive subsets generally had larger estimated richness.

Only in-frame clones appear in the TCRdb table, and some are missing; sequencing was by immunoSEQ multiplex PCR. This sample carries about 2.3 million clones, 80% to 95% of them seen once, and the ten largest clones take about 0.41%. In this sample, this clone turned up a few times. The target antigen is unknown. Input material: naive CD4+ T cells from PBMCs. Subset specified: CD45RA+ positively selected. The sequence derives from a man aged 18-30 years in good health. Some clones in this sample may be carry-over from other donors' samples.

Here the CDR3 reads CASRLGQREAFF. CDR3 DNA: TGTGCCAGCAGGTTGGGACAACGTGAAGCTTTCTTT. This sequence joins TRBV6-5 and TRBJ1-1; the D gene is possibly TRBD1 (6 bases). The CDR3 runs to 12 residues. Germline lookup yields CDR1 MNHEY and CDR2 SVGAGI. Trimming shortened V by 6 bases and J by 7 bases, and 12 bases separated the two germline ends.